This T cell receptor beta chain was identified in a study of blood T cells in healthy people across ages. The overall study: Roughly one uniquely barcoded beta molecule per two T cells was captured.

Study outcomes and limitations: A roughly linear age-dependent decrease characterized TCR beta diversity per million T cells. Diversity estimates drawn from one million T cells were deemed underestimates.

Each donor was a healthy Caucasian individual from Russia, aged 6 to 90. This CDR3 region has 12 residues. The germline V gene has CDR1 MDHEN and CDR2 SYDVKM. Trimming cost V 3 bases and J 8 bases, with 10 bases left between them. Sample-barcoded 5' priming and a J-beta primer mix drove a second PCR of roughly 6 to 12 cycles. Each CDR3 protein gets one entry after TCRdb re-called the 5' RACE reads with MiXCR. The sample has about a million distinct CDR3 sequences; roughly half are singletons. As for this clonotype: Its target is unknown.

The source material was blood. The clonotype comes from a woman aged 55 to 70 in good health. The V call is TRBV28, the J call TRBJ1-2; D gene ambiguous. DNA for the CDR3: TGTGCCAGCAGTTTGACTAATTTCGGCTACACCTTC. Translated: CASSLTNFGYTF.